One sample yielded the 5 T cell receptor beta chains listed below, sequenced in a study of blood T cell repertoires in COVID-19. TCRdb's table, derived via immunoSEQ multiplex PCR, lists solely in-frame clones and lacks some. The table includes some 300,000 clones, nearly 90% detected once. Source material: peripheral blood. All receptors derive from a woman aged 25-40 years with COVID-19, enrolled during active disease.

The rearrangement links TRBV6-5 to TRBJ2-2; weak D call: TRBD1 (6 bases). V lost 6 bases, J lost 6 bases, and 8 bases lay in between. CDR1 and CDR2 (germline): MNHEY, SVGAGI. This CDR3 contains 12 residues. Here the CDR3 DNA reads TGTGCCAGCAGCAGGGGATCCGGGGAGCTGTTTTTT. As protein: CASSRGSGELFF.

This chain connects TRBV7-2 to TRBJ2-5; D perhaps matches TRBD1 (5 bases). The CDR3 runs to 15 residues. Germline CDR1 and CDR2: SGHTA and FQGNSA. The V and J ends lost 5 bases and 5 bases respectively, with 18 bases between them. This CDR3 is CASSTESGFGETQYF. In DNA form, the CDR3 reads TGTGCCAGCAGCACGGAGTCAGGGTTCGGGGAGACCCAGTACTTC.

The gene calls are TRBV18 and TRBJ2-2; 7 positions agree with TRBD1. CDR1 KGHSH and CDR2 LQKENI come from the germline V gene. Trimming at V came to 1 base and at J to 6 bases, leaving 5 bases not matched to a gene. This CDR3 contains 15 residues. CDR3 sequence reads: CASSPLGQEPGELFF. CDR3 in DNA: TGTGCCAGCTCACCACTTGGACAGGAGCCCGGGGAGCTGTTTTTT.

V is TRBV2 and J is TRBJ2-7; tentative D call: TRBD2 (5 bases). The germline gives CDR1 SNHLY, CDR2 FYNNEI. The CDR3 length is 13 residues. Trimming left V 9 bases short and J 6 bases short, with 18 bases between. The CDR3, as DNA: TGTGCCAGGGGTCGGGAAGGAAGCGGCGAGCAGTACTTC. This encodes CARGREGSGEQYF.

This clone was seen only a few times. The V call is TRBV3-1 (or the pseudogene TRBV3-2), the J call TRBJ1-5; no clear D gene. The CDR3 length is 13 residues. V lost 0 bases and J lost 7, with 7 bases in between. CDR1 is LGHDT and CDR2 is YNNKEL in the germline V gene (reference sequence). This CDR3 is CASSQEPRQPQHF. Here the CDR3 DNA reads TGTGCCAGCAGCCAAGAACCCAGACAGCCCCAGCATTTT.